This TCR beta chain was retrieved from a study of shared clonotypes between healthy human individuals. Assay used: immunoSEQ multiplex PCR; TCRdb lists only in-frame clones, some missing. The data hold roughly 2.5 million clones, with approximately 90% observed a single time. The CDR3 runs to 13 residues. Germline CDR1 and CDR2: LNHDA and SQIVND (reference sequence). Trimming at V came to 5 bases and at J to 4 bases, leaving 2 bases not matched to a gene. The receptor was derived from a man younger than 35 in good health. The chain recombines TRBV19 with TRBJ2-4, with 7 bases fitting TRBD1. Sequenced: naive CD4+ T cells sorted from blood. Subset in this sample: CD45RA+ positively selected. The CDR3 DNA reads as TGTGCCAGTAGTGGACAGGTAAAAAACATTCAGTACTTC. Translating it yields CASSGQVKNIQYF.